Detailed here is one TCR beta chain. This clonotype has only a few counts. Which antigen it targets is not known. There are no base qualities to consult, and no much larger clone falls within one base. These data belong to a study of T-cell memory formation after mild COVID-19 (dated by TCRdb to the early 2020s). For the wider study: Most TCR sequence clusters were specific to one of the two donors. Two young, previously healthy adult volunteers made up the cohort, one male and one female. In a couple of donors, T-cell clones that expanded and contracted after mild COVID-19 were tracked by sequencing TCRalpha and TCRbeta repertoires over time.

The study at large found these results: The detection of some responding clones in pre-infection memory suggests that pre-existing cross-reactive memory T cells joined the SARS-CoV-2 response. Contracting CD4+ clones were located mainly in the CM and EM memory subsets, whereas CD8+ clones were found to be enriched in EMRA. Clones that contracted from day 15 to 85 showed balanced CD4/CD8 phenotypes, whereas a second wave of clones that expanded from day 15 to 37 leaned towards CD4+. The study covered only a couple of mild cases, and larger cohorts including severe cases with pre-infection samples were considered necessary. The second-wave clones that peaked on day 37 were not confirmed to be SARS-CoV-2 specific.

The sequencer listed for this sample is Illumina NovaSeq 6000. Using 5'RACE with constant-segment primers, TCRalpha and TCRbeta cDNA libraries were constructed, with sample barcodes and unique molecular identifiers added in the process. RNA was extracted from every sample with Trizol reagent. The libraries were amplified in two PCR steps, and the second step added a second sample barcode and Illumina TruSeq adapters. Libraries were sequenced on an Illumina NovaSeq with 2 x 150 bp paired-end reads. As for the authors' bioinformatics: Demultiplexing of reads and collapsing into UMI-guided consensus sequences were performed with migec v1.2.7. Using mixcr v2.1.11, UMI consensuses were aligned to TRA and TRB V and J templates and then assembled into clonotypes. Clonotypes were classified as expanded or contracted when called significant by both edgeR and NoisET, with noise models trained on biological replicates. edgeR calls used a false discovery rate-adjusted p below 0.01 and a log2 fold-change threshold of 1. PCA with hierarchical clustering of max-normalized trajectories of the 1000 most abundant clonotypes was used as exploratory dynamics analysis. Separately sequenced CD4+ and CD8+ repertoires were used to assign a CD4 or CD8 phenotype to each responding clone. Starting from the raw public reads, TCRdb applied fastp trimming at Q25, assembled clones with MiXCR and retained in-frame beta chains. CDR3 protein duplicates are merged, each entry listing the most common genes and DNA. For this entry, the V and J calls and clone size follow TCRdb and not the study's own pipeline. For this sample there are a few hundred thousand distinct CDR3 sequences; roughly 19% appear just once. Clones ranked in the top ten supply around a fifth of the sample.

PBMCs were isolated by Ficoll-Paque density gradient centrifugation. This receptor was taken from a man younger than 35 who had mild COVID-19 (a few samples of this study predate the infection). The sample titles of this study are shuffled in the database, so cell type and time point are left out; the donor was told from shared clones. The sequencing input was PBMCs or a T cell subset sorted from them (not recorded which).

CDR3 loop: CASSLGSHQPQHF. Here is the DNA: TGTGCCAGCAGTTTGGGCAGCCATCAGCCCCAGCATTTT. In this chain, TRBV12-3 or TRBV12-4 is recombined with TRBJ1-5, with the D segment identity uncertain. The CDR3 runs 13 residues from the cysteine to the phenylalanine. Only CDR3 DNA remains: 39 bases, in frame from the first base. V and J lose 3 bases and 5 bases, and a span of 8 bases separates them.